This T cell receptor beta chain was recovered during a study of identifying expanded T cells in peripheral blood. The study's findings and limits: Technical replicates showed about 1.1 changed clones; two weeks around 15; four weeks 19. Variance in clone template counts between approximately 2-week samples significantly increased with total template count across all healthy donors.

Of note for this clone: Its antigen is undetermined.

The repertoire was sequenced with immunoSEQ multiplex PCR; TCRdb's copy has only in-frame clones and lacks some. The sample contains about 120,000 clones, over 65% of which appear only once. Collection occurred without any documented infections or immune events in donors. The sample consisted of blood. This receptor was obtained from a person between 18 and 75 years old in good health.

In DNA, the CDR3 is TGTGCCAGCAGCTTAGATTTCAGGGGGCGCGAGGAGACCCAGTACTTC. Protein product: CASSLDFRGREETQYF. This chain uses TRBV7-9 with TRBJ2-5; 8 bases line up with TRBD1. The J segment lost 5 bases and the V segment lost 1 base, leaving 9 bases of the junction unmatched. Germline V gene sequence: CDR1 SEHNR, CDR2 FQNEAQ (reference sequence). The CDR3 totals 16 residues.